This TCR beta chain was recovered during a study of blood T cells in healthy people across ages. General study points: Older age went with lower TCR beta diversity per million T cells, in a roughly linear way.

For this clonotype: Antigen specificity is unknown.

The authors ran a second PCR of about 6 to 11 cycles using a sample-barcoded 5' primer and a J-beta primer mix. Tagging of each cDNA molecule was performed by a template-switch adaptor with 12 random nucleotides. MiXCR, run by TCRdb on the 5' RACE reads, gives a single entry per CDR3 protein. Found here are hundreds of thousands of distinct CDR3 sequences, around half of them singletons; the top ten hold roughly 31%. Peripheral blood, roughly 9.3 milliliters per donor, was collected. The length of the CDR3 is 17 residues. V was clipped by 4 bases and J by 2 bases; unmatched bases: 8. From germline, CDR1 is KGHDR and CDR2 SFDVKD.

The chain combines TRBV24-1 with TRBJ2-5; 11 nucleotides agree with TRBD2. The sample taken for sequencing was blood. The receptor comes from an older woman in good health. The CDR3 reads CATSEASGRPTQETQYF. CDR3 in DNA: TGTGCCACCAGTGAGGCTAGCGGGAGGCCGACTCAAGAGACCCAGTACTTC.